The clone carrying this T cell receptor beta chain was observed many times. The antigen is unknown. The data belong to a study of regulatory T cells in long-lasting Graves disease. Study observations and caveats: Persistent disease preferred TRBV28, TRBJ1-2 and TRBJ2-5; new disease, TRBV20-1 and TRBJ2-1.

With iRepertoire HTBI primers and Arm-PCR of CDR3 regions, TCR beta libraries were built. TCRdb redid the calling of the multiplex PCR reads with MiXCR, one entry per CDR3 protein. The repertoire has 350,000 to 500,000 distinct CDR3 sequences, about 14% of them found once; the top ten carry about 15%. Germline CDR1 and CDR2: SGHRS and YFSETQ. V shed 3 bases, J shed 8 bases, and the junction held 5 bases outside the gene matches. The CDR3 is made up of 14 amino acids. Sample time point: newly diagnosed GD, antithyroid drugs for less than 3 months. PBMCs provided the RNA from which the TCR library was made. This sample also belongs to another study, concerning T cells in Graves' hyperthyroidism and ophthalmopathy. From that paper: Graves' hyperthyroidism qualified as stable when ophthalmopathy did not progress within 18 months. Using the HTBI primer set, a first-round RT-PCR was run on the TCR CDR3. Most thyroid clonotypes expanded above 0.001 appeared in blood too.

Sequencing used peripheral blood mononuclear cells (PBMCs), obtained at new diagnosis, from a patient treated with antithyroid drugs. This clonotype was sampled from a woman aged 50 to 60 with Graves disease. The chain recombines TRBV5-1 with TRBJ2-1; 10 bases match TRBD1. The CDR3 DNA follows: TGCGCCAGCAGCTCCGGACAGGGGGTGTATGAGCAGTTCTTC. This encodes CASSSGQGVYEQFF.